The 27 T cell receptor beta chains in this list originate from one sample, sequenced in a study of T cells in Graves' hyperthyroidism and ophthalmopathy. Amplified TCR beta CDR3 regions derived from RNA transcripts. HTBI primers were employed in a first-round RT-PCR of the TCR CDR3. Using its own MiXCR run on the multiplex PCR reads, TCRdb lists one record per CDR3 protein. The data contain 450,000 to 550,000 distinct CDR3 sequences, roughly a quarter of them singletons. The sample consisted of blood. These receptors all stem from a woman aged 30 to 39 with Graves' ophthalmopathy.

In this sample, this clonotype turned up many times. V gene TRBV11-3 combines with J gene TRBJ2-6, with a possible D match to TRBD2 (5 bases). The CDR3 spans 13 residues. Trimming removed 7 bases at V and 4 bases at J, with 8 bases between. Germline-derived CDR1 and CDR2 are SGHNT and YENEEA. The CDR3 DNA reads as TGTGCCAGCACCGGGAAGGGGGCCAACGTCCTGACTTTC. It codes for CASTGKGANVLTF.

The chain joins TRBV2 to TRBJ1-2; TRBD1 matches at 8 bases. Germline V gives CDR1 SNHLY, CDR2 FYNNEI. CDR3 length: 16 amino acids. J gave up 3 bases and V 6 bases, and 12 bases lay outside the gene matches. DNA for the CDR3: TGTGCCAGCAGCGAGACCCGGGACAGGCCGGACTATGGCTACACCTTC. Amino acids: CASSETRDRPDYGYTF.

The sample holds many counts of this clonotype. This rearrangement joins TRBV6-1 to TRBJ2-7; D is ambiguous. This CDR3 region has 13 residues. Trimming removed 2 bases from V and 4 bases from J, with 9 bases in between. The germline gives CDR1 MNHNS, CDR2 SASEGT. CDR3 residues: CASSENRRYEQYF. The DNA for the CDR3 is TGTGCCAGCAGTGAAAACAGACGGTACGAGCAGTACTTC.

The gene calls are TRBV19 and TRBJ2-6, with 7 bases lining up with TRBD1. The length of the CDR3 is 17 residues. V lost 4 bases to trimming and J lost 2 bases; unmatched junction nucleotides: 8. Germline V CDR1 and CDR2: LNHDA, SQIVND (reference sequence). The CDR3 region has the DNA TGTGCCAGTAGTAGGGGGACAGTTACGCCTGGGGCCAACGTCCTGACTTTC. Its translation: CASSRGTVTPGANVLTF.

In the case of this clonotype: A much larger clone lies a single base off, so this may be a read error. Because it lacks the conserved phenylalanine or tryptophan at the end, this CDR3 is likely a read error. This rearrangement joins TRBV20-1 to TRBJ1-5; D remains ambiguous. Germline CDR1 reads DFQATT; CDR2 reads SNEGSKA (reference sequence). CDR3 length equals 12 residues. The V gene lost 3 bases and the J gene lost 8 bases, with 11 bases spanning the gap. The CDR3 reads CSARLQIEPQHL. The CDR3 coding sequence is TGCAGTGCTAGGCTCCAAATAGAGCCCCAGCATTTG.

The table lists this clonotype with a few counts. This rearrangement joins TRBV4-1 to TRBJ1-5; no reliable D call. With 0 bases removed from V and 2 bases from J, the gap between germline ends came to 11 bases. The CDR3 contains 16 residues. Looked up from germline, CDR1 is MGHRA and CDR2 is YSYEKL. CDR3: CASSQDPGSRNQPQHF. CDR3 bases: TGCGCCAGCAGCCAAGATCCGGGGAGTCGCAATCAGCCCCAGCATTTT.

This clonotype has more than one count but fewer than ten. The V and J genes are TRBV15 and TRBJ2-7; 7 bases align to TRBD1. The CDR3 sequence is 15 residues long. CDR1 LNHNV and CDR2 YYDKDF come from the germline V gene (reference sequence). Trimming took 2 bases from V and 3 from J; bases not matched to a gene: 7. CDR3 sequence: CATSRLTGVGYEQYF. In DNA form, the CDR3 reads TGTGCCACCAGCAGATTAACAGGGGTGGGCTACGAGCAGTACTTC. Drawing the rest from reference TRBV15 and TRBJ2-7, the complete variable domain is DAMVIQNPRYQVTQFGKPVTLSCSQTLNHNVMYWYQQKSSQAPKLLFHYYDKDFNNEADTPDNFQSRRPNTSFCFLDIRSPGLGDTAMYLCATSRLTGVGYEQYFGPGTRLTVT.

This clonotype was detected ten times or more. This sequence joins TRBV6-2 or TRBV6-3 and TRBJ2-7; D is unclear. This CDR3 is 12 amino acids long. Germline loops: CDR1 MNHEY, CDR2 SVGEGT. Trimming cost V 1 base and J 5 bases, with 6 bases left between them. This chain's CDR3 is CASSYYPDEQYF. The CDR3 DNA reads as TGTGCCAGCAGTTACTACCCGGACGAGCAGTACTTC.

This clonotype turned up a few times. This chain links TRBV11-3 with TRBJ1-3; D is uncertain. CDR1 is SGHNT, CDR2 YENEEA, per germline. V dropped 3 bases and J dropped 1 base, with 10 bases sitting between them. This CDR3 is built from 15 residues. The CDR3 region is CASSFGRSSGNTIYF. CDR3 in DNA: TGTGCCAGCAGCTTTGGCAGGTCTTCTGGAAACACCATATATTTT.

The chain is built from TRBV5-1 and TRBJ1-1, with D possibly being TRBD1 (5 bases). The CDR3 is 19 residues long. Germline values: CDR1 SGHRS, CDR2 YFSETQ. The V and J ends lost 0 bases and 10 bases respectively, with 31 bases between them. The CDR3 DNA sequence: TGCGCCAGCAGCTTGGTACGTCACGTGCCAGGGAGGATTCCGGTAGCAGCTTTCTTT. Protein sequence: CASSLVRHVPGRIPVAAFF.

The J gene is TRBJ1-1, the V gene TRBV12-3 or TRBV12-4; D not certain. Trimming removed 5 bases at V and 3 bases at J, with 13 bases between. The CDR3 has 14 residues. The CDR3 DNA reads TGTGCCAGCAGTCTCTTCGTTTCAGACACTGAAGCTTTCTTT. Its protein is CASSLFVSDTEAFF.

This clonotype was found many times. V is TRBV20-1 and J is TRBJ2-5, with no clear D. The CDR3 totals 13 residues. The germline V and J ends were trimmed by 6 bases and 5 bases, with 16 bases remaining between them. CDR1 is DFQATT, CDR2 SNEGSKA, per germline (reference sequence). CDR3 residues: CSASFQGGETQYF. The CDR3 nucleotides read TGCAGTGCGTCTTTTCAAGGTGGGGAGACCCAGTACTTC.

The chain links TRBV28 to TRBJ2-5; 9 nucleotides align to TRBD2. Germline V CDR1 and CDR2: MDHEN, SYDVKM. V was pared by 0 bases and J by 0 bases, with 8 bases of the junction left unmatched. The CDR3 spans 18 residues. The CDR3 spells CASSLWVAGVVDQETQYF. CDR3 coding DNA: TGTGCCAGCAGTTTATGGGTAGCGGGAGTTGTAGACCAAGAGACCCAGTACTTC.

The CDR3 sequence: CASSLRAAGDPDQETQYF. CDR3 DNA sequence: TGTGCCAGCAGCTTAAGGGCAGCGGGGGACCCGGATCAAGAGACCCAGTACTTC. The gene calls are TRBV7-8 and TRBJ2-5; TRBD2 matches at 8 bases. Germline V gene data show CDR1 as SGHVS and CDR2 as FQNEAQ. J lost 2 bases, V lost 2 bases, and 13 bases had no gene match. CDR3 size: 18 residues.

This clonotype turned up a few times. Since a much larger clone is just one base distant, this may be a read error. The rearrangement joins TRBV30 to TRBJ1-5, with D possibly TRBD1 on 5 matching bases. The V end was cut by 0 bases, the J end by 6 bases, with 15 bases between. The CDR3 is made up of 15 amino acids. The germline CDR1 and CDR2 sequences are GTSNPN and SVGIG (reference sequence). The CDR3 DNA follows: TGTGCCTGGAGTGTGGCACCGGGGGGAAGTCAGCCCCAGCATTTT. Amino acid sequence: CAWSVAPGGSQPQHF.

In this sample, this clonotype turned up many times. This sequence joins TRBV2 and TRBJ1-5, with a weak D call TRBD1 (6 bases). V lost 6 bases and J 4 bases, leaving 10 bases between the germline ends. The CDR3 extends over 13 amino acids. Germline V gene data show CDR1 as SNHLY and CDR2 as FYNNEI. The CDR3 loop reads CASRRGTNQPQHF. The CDR3 DNA is TGTGCCAGCAGAAGGGGGACTAATCAGCCCCAGCATTTT.

This clonotype has at least ten counts. The chain joins TRBV29-1 to TRBJ2-5; unclear D gene. The CDR3 totals 12 residues. Trimming cost V 7 bases and J 2 bases, with 11 bases left between them. Germline V gives CDR1 SQVTM, CDR2 ANQGSEA. The CDR3 sequence is CSAYRIQETQYF. The CDR3 DNA reads TGCAGCGCCTACAGAATTCAAGAGACCCAGTACTTC.

This clonotype was counted ten times or more. The rearrangement links TRBV6-2 or TRBV6-3 to TRBJ1-5, with 10 bases that match TRBD1. The CDR3 sequence is 18 residues long. V lost 8 bases and J lost 1; bases outside the gene matches: 14. Germline V gene lookup returns CDR1 MNHEY and CDR2 SVGEGT. In nucleotides, the CDR3 is TGTGCCAGCGCAACACTGGGGACAGGGGAAGGAAGCAATCAGCCCCAGCATTTT. Its protein is CASATLGTGEGSNQPQHF.

This clonotype has ten or more counts. This clone may be a read error of a much larger clone one base away. The J gene is TRBJ2-2, the V gene TRBV6-5; D remains unclear. From germline, CDR1 is MNHEY and CDR2 SVGAGI. Trimming removed 1 base at V and 6 bases at J, with 3 bases between. There are 12 residues in the CDR3. CDR3 nucleotides: TGTGCCAGCAGTTACTTTTCCGGGGAGCTGTTTTTT. The encoded protein is CASSYFSGELFF.

This clonotype was counted many times. The rearrangement links TRBV6-2 or TRBV6-3 to TRBJ2-7; no clear D gene. V was clipped by 6 bases and J by 0 bases, with 15 bases between them. The CDR3 runs 15 residues. CDR1 and CDR2 from the germline V gene are MNHEY and SVGEGT. DNA for the CDR3: TGTGCCAGCAGCTCAAACAGATACAGCTCCTACGAGCAGTACTTC. Its translation is CASSSNRYSSYEQYF.

The sample holds many counts of this clonotype. The rearrangement uses TRBV6-1 and TRBJ2-5; D gene ambiguous. Germline V lookup: CDR1 MNHNS, CDR2 SASEGT. The CDR3 has 13 amino acids. V lost 7 bases and J lost 3, with 12 bases in between. The CDR3 here is CASMAPGEETQYF. The DNA for the CDR3 is TGTGCCAGCATGGCCCCAGGCGAAGAGACCCAGTACTTC.

The chain recombines TRBV12-3 or TRBV12-4 with TRBJ1-1; 8 positions match TRBD1. The ends lost 6 bases at V and 4 bases at J; junction bases unmatched: 10. The CDR3 consists of 15 residues. For the CDR3, the DNA is TGTGCCAGCAGCCGACCGGGACAGGTGGGCACTGAAGCTTTCTTT. This gives the protein CASSRPGQVGTEAFF.

This chain joins TRBV6-1 and TRBJ1-1; D gene uncertain. Germline values: CDR1 MNHNS, CDR2 SASEGT. The CDR3 length is 12 residues. V was clipped by 6 bases and J by 2 bases, with 7 bases between them. CDR3 in amino acids: CASRRGNTEAFF. In nucleotides, the CDR3 is TGTGCCAGCAGACGTGGTAACACTGAAGCTTTCTTT.

In this sample, this clonotype turned up many times. The chain has TRBV19 and TRBJ2-2; no firm D call. The CDR3 is 15 amino acids. Trimming removed 2 bases from V and 4 bases from J, with 11 bases in between. Looked up from germline, CDR1 is LNHDA and CDR2 is SQIVND (reference sequence). CDR3: CASSIRTLLTGELFF. The CDR3 DNA follows: TGTGCCAGTAGTATAAGAACATTACTCACCGGGGAGCTGTTTTTT. Full variable domain (outside the CDR3, taken from reference TRBV19 and TRBJ2-2): DGGITQSPKYLFRKEGQNVTLSCEQNLNHDAMYWYRQDPGQGLRLIYYSQIVNDFQKGDIAEGYSVSREKKESFPLTVTSAQKNPTAFYLCASSIRTLLTGELFFGEGSRLTVL.

This clonotype was recorded many times. J is TRBJ2-2 and V is TRBV10-3; possible D gene TRBD1, 6 bases. Germline V gives CDR1 ENHRY, CDR2 SYGVKD. The ends were cut back, 6 bases at V and 3 bases at J, with 11 bases in the middle. The CDR3 sequence is 14 residues long. The CDR3 DNA reads TGTGCCATCAGCCGGGACACCGACACCGGGGAGCTGTTTTTT. Protein product: CAISRDTDTGELFF.

This clonotype occurred a few times. The CDR3 spells CASSLPNGETQYF. For the CDR3, the DNA is TGTGCCAGCAGCTTACCCAACGGGGAGACCCAGTACTTC. J is TRBJ2-5 and V is TRBV7-9; D gene uncertain. Germline CDR1 and CDR2: SEHNR and FQNEAQ (reference sequence). The CDR3 spans 13 residues. V was clipped by 2 bases and J by 5 bases, with 9 bases between them.

The chain carries TRBV7-6 and TRBJ2-5, with 16 bases lining up with TRBD2. Germline CDR1 and CDR2: SGHVS and FNYEAQ. The CDR3 loop spans 18 amino acids. The junction had 11 bases not matched to a gene; V was cut back by 5 bases and J by 5 bases. CDR3 region: CASSAGLAGGPGYETQYF. The DNA of the CDR3 is TGTGCCAGCAGCGCGGGACTAGCGGGGGGGCCGGGATATGAGACCCAGTACTTC.